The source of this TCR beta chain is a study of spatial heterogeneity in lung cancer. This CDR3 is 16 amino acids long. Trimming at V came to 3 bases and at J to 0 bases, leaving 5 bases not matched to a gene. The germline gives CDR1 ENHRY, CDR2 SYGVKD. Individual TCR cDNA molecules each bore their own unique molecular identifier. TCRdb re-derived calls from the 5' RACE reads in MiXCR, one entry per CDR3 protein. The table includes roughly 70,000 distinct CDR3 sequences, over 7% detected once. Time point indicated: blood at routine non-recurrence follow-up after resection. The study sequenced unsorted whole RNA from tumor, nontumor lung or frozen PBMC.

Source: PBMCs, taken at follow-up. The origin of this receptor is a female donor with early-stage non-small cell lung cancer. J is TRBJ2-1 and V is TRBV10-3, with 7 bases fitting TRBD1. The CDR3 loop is CAISDSTGLSYNEQFF. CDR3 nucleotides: TGTGCCATCAGTGATTCGACAGGGCTCTCCTACAATGAGCAGTTCTTC.